The following is a TCR beta chain sequence with its context. Original handling: Scientists estimated how many nucleated cells there were by amplifying reference gene primers. Sequenced by immunoSEQ multiplex PCR; TCRdb stores in-frame clones only, minus some. The D gene and trimming were derived from the DNA, and the V and J assignments and clone size from that table. This sample has about 120,000 clones, with 84% found just once. The data belong to a study of blood T cell repertoires in COVID-19. Study-wide context: PBMCs, B-cell-depleted T cells, or T cells provided the cDNA or gDNA that made up the material.

Ages ranged from about 18 to 90 years, with residence in about two dozen US areas. Either two negative PCRs, clearance, or symptom resolution qualified Cohort 3 donors as recovered. Specimen: PBMCs or T cells enriched from blood (not recorded which). The receptor's source is a woman aged 30 to 39 who had recovered from COVID-19.

The CDR3 sequence is CASSLDSSTDTQYF. CDR3 DNA sequence: TGCGCCAGCAGCCTTGACTCTAGCACAGATACGCAGTATTTT. J is TRBJ2-3 and V is TRBV4-1; D is uncertain. Germline V gives CDR1 MGHRA, CDR2 YSYEKL. The CDR3 is made up of 14 amino acids. V was trimmed by 4 bases and J by 0 bases, leaving 8 bases between them.